The 5 T cell receptor beta chains listed next were all sequenced from one sample in a study of T cell changes during pregnancy in multiple sclerosis (dated by TCRdb to between 2019 and 2020). The library was made by the immunoSEQ multiplex PCR assay. The table comes from immuneACCESS by way of TCRdb, which keeps in-frame sequences with V and J called. Part of the clones is missing from these tables; in studies checked, under half for an unresolved V gene and the rest for unknown reasons. The sample table contains 40,000 or so clones; only one count was recorded for around 92% of them. The biggest ten clones account for under 30% of the sample. The sample was CD8+ T cells from peripheral blood mononuclear cells, taken before pregnancy. The receptors originated from a female donor with multiple sclerosis, enrolled in a pregnancy study.

V is TRBV7-8 and J is TRBJ2-2; TRBD2 aligns across 9 bases. CDR3 length: 16 amino acids. Germline V gene sequence: CDR1 SGHVS, CDR2 FQNEAQ. Trimming at V came to 1 base and at J to 6 bases, leaving 6 bases not matched to a gene. The CDR3 bases are TGTGCCAGCAGCTTAGGTAGCGGGAGAGGGGCCGGGGAGCTGTTTTTT. Translated: CASSLGSGRGAGELFF.

The chain recombines TRBV9 with TRBJ1-2; 7 nucleotides align to TRBD1. The CDR3 has 15 residues. Per germline, CDR1 SGDLS and CDR2 YYNGEE. The junction had 6 bases not matched to a gene; V was cut back by 0 bases and J by 4 bases. CDR3 loop: CASSVEGGQLYGYTF. The DNA of the CDR3 is TGTGCCAGCAGCGTAGAGGGGGGACAGCTCTATGGCTACACCTTC.

The chain employs TRBV5-4 and TRBJ1-2, with no clear D. The V gene's germline CDR1 is SGHNT and CDR2 YYREEE (reference sequence). This CDR3 is 15 amino acids long. Trimming removed 2 bases from V and 6 bases from J, with 17 bases in between. DNA for the CDR3: TGTGCCAGCAGCTTTTCCTTACGGGGTGGCGATGGCTACACCTTC. It yields the protein CASSFSLRGGDGYTF.

This sequence joins TRBV13 and TRBJ2-1; D is perhaps TRBD2 (5 bases). Germline lookup yields CDR1 PRHDT and CDR2 FYEKMQ (reference sequence). The CDR3 covers 16 residues. V shed 4 bases and J shed 0 bases, with 13 bases lying between them. CDR3 sequence: CASSSVAGPSYNEQFF. The CDR3 bases are TGTGCCAGCAGCTCCGTGGCGGGCCCCTCCTACAATGAGCAGTTCTTC.

The chain has TRBV7-8 and TRBJ1-1; D call uncertain. V lost 4 bases and J lost 0, with 9 bases in between. The CDR3 runs to 14 residues. The germline V gene encodes CDR1 SGHVS and CDR2 FQNEAQ. In DNA form, the CDR3 reads TGTGCCAGCAGCTCCCAAACTATGAACACTGAAGCTTTCTTT. Protein sequence: CASSSQTMNTEAFF.